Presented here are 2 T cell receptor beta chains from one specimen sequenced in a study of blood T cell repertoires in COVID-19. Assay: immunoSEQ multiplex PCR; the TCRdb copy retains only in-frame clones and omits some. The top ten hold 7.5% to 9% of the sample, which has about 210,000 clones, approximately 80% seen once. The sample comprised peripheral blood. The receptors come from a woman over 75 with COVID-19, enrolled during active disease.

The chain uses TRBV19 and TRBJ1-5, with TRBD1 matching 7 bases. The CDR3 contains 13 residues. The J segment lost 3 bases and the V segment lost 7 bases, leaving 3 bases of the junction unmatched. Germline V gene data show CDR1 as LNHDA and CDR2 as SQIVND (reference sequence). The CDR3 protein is CASTGQPNQPQHF. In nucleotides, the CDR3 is TGTGCCAGTACGGGACAGCCCAATCAGCCCCAGCATTTT.

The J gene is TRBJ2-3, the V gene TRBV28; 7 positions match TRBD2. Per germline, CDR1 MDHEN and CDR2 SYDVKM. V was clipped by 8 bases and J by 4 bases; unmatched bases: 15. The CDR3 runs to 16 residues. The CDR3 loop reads CASQPGLGNGPDTQYF. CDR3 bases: TGTGCCAGCCAGCCCGGACTAGGTAACGGTCCAGATACGCAGTATTTT.